The sequence of this T cell receptor (beta chain) was determined in a study of response to subunit inactivated influenza vaccine. Study-level findings and limits: The authors offered the suggestion that each seasonal influenza vaccination recruits few new T cells.

TCRdb called the RT-PCR reads again in MiXCR, with one record for every CDR3 protein. The sample includes 650,000 to 800,000 distinct CDR3 sequences, about 18% of them seen just once. About this clonotype itself: Antigen specificity is unknown.

The CDR3 has 12 residues. The germline V gene has CDR1 GTSNPN and CDR2 SVGIG (reference sequence). V lost 3 bases and J lost 3, with 9 bases in between. J is TRBJ2-7 and V is TRBV30, with no clear D. The source material was PBMCs from blood, sampled 5 to 6 days after vaccination. The TCR sequence derives from a man in his fifties or sixties who received an inactivated influenza vaccine. The CDR3 DNA reads TGTGCCTGGAGATACAGAAGCTACGAGCAGTACTTC. Protein sequence: CAWRYRSYEQYF.